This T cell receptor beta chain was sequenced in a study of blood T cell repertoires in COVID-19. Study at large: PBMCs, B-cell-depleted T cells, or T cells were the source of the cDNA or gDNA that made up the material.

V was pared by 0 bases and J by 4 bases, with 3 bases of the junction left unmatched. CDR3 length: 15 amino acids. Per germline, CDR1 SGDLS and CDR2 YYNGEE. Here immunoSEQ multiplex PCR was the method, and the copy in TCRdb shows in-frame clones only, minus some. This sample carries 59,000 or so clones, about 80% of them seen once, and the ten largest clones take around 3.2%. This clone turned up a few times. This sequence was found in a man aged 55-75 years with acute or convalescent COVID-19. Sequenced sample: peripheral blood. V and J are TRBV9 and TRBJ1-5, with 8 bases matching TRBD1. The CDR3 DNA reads TGTGCCAGCAGCGTAGATGGACAGGGTAATCAGCCCCAGCATTTT. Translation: CASSVDGQGNQPQHF.